These T cell receptor beta chains were read from a single sample in a study of T cell responses to AZD1222 COVID-19 vaccine. Assay used: immunoSEQ multiplex PCR; TCRdb lists only in-frame clones, some missing. The sample records roughly 140,000 clones, 85% to 95% being singletons. Material: peripheral blood, obtained on day 0 of AZD1222 vaccination. The receptors derive from an adult in good health. Both conserved end residues are part of each CDR3. The D gene is left open where the match is weak. Part of the rows lack a size; the others show once, few, many or a class for expanded clones.

CDR3aa,CDR3nt,j_gene,v_gene,abundance,d_gene
CAWGGQGWYEQYF,TGTGCCTGGGGAGGACAGGGGTGGTACGAGCAGTACTTC,TRBJ2-7,TRBV30,.,TRBD1
CASSYLMGTGELFF,TGTGCCAGCAGTTACTTAATGGGCACCGGGGAGCTGTTTTTT,TRBJ2-2,TRBV6-2/TRBV6-3,.,.
CASSYNNEQFF,TGTGCCAGCAGTTACAACAATGAGCAGTTCTTC,TRBJ2-1,TRBV2,.,.
CASSGRTEPHVETQYF,TGTGCCAGCAGCGGACGGACGGAACCGCACGTGGAGACCCAGTACTTC,TRBJ2-5,TRBV9,.,.
CASSVGRNQPQHF,TGCGCCAGCAGCGTCGGAAGAAATCAGCCCCAGCATTTT,TRBJ1-5,TRBV10-1,.,.
CASSLDPTGPYEQYF,TGTGCCAGCAGCTTAGACCCCACAGGGCCCTACGAGCAGTACTTC,TRBJ2-7,TRBV11-2,.,.
CASSSNAGVPEAFF,TGTGCCAGCAGTTCCAACGCTGGGGTTCCTGAAGCTTTCTTT,TRBJ1-1,TRBV27,.,.
CASSYSDRGYGYTF,TGTGCCAGCAGTTACAGTGACAGGGGTTATGGCTACACCTTC,TRBJ1-2,TRBV6-5,.,TRBD1
CASSVVGEDSPLHF,TGTGCCAGCAGCGTAGTTGGGGAGGATTCACCCCTCCACTTT,TRBJ1-6,TRBV9,.,.
CASLLGYTF,TGCGCCAGCCTACTTGGCTACACCTTC,TRBJ1-2,TRBV23-1,.,.
CASSVVGTGELFF,TGTGCCAGCAGCGTAGTTGGTACCGGGGAGCTGTTTTTT,TRBJ2-2,TRBV9,.,.
CASSRIGNTIYF,TGTGCCAGCAGCCGGATAGGAAACACCATATATTTT,TRBJ1-3,TRBV6-2/TRBV6-3,.,.
CASSDRVHEQYF,TGTGCCAGCAGTGACAGGGTGCACGAGCAGTACTTC,TRBJ2-7,TRBV12-3/TRBV12-4,.,TRBD1
CASKRQMNTEAFF,TGTGCCAGCAAACGACAGATGAACACTGAAGCTTTCTTT,TRBJ1-1,TRBV7-8,.,.
CATSRDRPGGWNTGELFF,TGTGCCACCAGCAGAGATAGGCCAGGGGGCTGGAACACCGGGGAGCTGTTTTTT,TRBJ2-2,TRBV15,.,TRBD1
CASSPEGLSDTQYF,TGTGCCAGCAGTCCCGAGGGCCTCTCAGATACGCAGTATTTT,TRBJ2-3,TRBV6-6,.,.
CASSLGLSGGGDNEQFF,TGTGCCAGCAGCTTAGGCCTATCCGGGGGCGGGGACAATGAGCAGTTCTTC,TRBJ2-1,TRBV13,.,.
CASSSSSGRARNTGELFF,TGTGCCAGCAGCTCTTCTAGCGGGAGGGCCAGAAACACCGGGGAGCTGTTTTTT,TRBJ2-2,TRBV5-4,.,TRBD2
CASSPSSPNEQFF,TGCGCCTCATCCCCGTCCTCGCCCAATGAGCAGTTCTTC,TRBJ2-1,TRBV5-1,.,.
CASSQRTGGATDTQYF,TGTGCCAGCTCACAACGGACAGGGGGCGCTACAGATACGCAGTATTTT,TRBJ2-3,TRBV18,.,TRBD1
CASSNQGGEHSNQPQHF,TGTGCCAGTAGTAATCAGGGAGGGGAGCATAGCAATCAGCCCCAGCATTTT,TRBJ1-5,TRBV19,.,.
CASSYGSGSGEEKLFF,TGTGCCAGCAGTTACGGGTCAGGGTCAGGGGAAGAAAAACTGTTTTTT,TRBJ1-4,TRBV6-5,.,.
CASSYSGGANVLTF,TGCGCCAGCAGCTATTCGGGTGGGGCCAACGTCCTGACTTTC,TRBJ2-6,TRBV5-1,.,.
CASSWGQELGSPLHF,TGTGCCAGCAGCTGGGGACAGGAGCTGGGGAGCCCCCTCCACTTT,TRBJ1-6,TRBV7-9,few,TRBD1
CASSLRSAVNYGYTF,TGCGCCAGCAGCTTGCGGTCTGCAGTTAACTATGGCTACACCTTC,TRBJ1-2,TRBV5-1,.,.
CASSRQGYGGYTF,TGTGCCAGCAGTAGACAGGGGTACGGTGGCTACACCTTC,TRBJ1-2,TRBV6-5,.,TRBD1
CASSLRLAGVNEQFF,TGTGCCAGCAGTCTGAGACTAGCGGGAGTCAATGAGCAGTTCTTC,TRBJ2-1,TRBV27,.,TRBD2
CASSYDSNQPQHF,TGTGCCAGCAGTTATGACAGCAATCAGCCCCAGCATTTT,TRBJ1-5,TRBV6-2/TRBV6-3,.,.
CASSVGDFNEQFF,TGTGCCAGCAGCGTGGGAGATTTCAATGAGCAGTTCTTC,TRBJ2-1,TRBV9,.,.
CASSATDTLSYEQYF,TGTGCCAGCAGCGCTACGGACACCCTCTCCTACGAGCAGTACTTC,TRBJ2-7,TRBV9,.,.
CASSPFLADTYEQYF,TGTGCCAGCAGCCCCTTTTTGGCCGATACCTACGAGCAGTACTTC,TRBJ2-7,TRBV9,.,.
CASSSGIKDGGYEQYF,TGTGCCAGCAGCTCCGGGATTAAGGACGGCGGCTACGAGCAGTACTTC,TRBJ2-7,TRBV5-4,.,.
CASSDRVPSPLHF,TGTGCCAGCAGTGACAGGGTCCCATCACCCCTCCACTTT,TRBJ1-6,TRBV6-1,.,.
CASSDGQPQHF,TGTGCCAGCAGTGATGGGCAGCCCCAGCATTTT,TRBJ1-5,TRBV6-2/TRBV6-3,.,.
CASSRRAGAIHTGELFF,TGTGCCAGCAGCCGTCGGGCAGGGGCAATACACACCGGGGAGCTGTTTTTT,TRBJ2-2,TRBV5-4,.,.
CAISTGAGELFF,TGTGCCATCAGTACTGGGGCCGGGGAGCTGTTTTTT,TRBJ2-2,TRBV10-3,.,.
CASSKDPRDRGVMNTEAFF,TGTGCCAGCTCAAAAGACCCCCGGGACAGGGGTGTCATGAACACTGAAGCTTTCTTT,TRBJ1-1,TRBV18,.,TRBD1
CASSLPGDTEAFF,TGTGCCAGCAGTTTACCTGGAGACACTGAAGCTTTCTTT,TRBJ1-1,TRBV28,.,.
CASPISKEGAGGLF,TGTGCCAGTCCTATCTCTAAGGAGGGGGCCGGGGGTCTCTTC,TRBJ1-2,TRBV19,.,TRBD1
CASSLDSPNTGELFF,TGTGCCAGCAGCTTGGACAGCCCGAACACCGGGGAGCTGTTTTTT,TRBJ2-2,TRBV5-4,once,.
CASSVRAGASGYTF,TGTGCCAGCAGCGTTAGAGCGGGGGCGAGTGGCTACACCTTC,TRBJ1-2,TRBV9,once,.
CASSPLAGGTDTQYF,TGTGCCAGCTCACCATTAGCGGGAGGGACAGATACGCAGTATTTT,TRBJ2-3,TRBV18,.,TRBD2
CASSQGPNQPQHF,TGTGCCAGCAGCCAAGGGCCTAATCAGCCCCAGCATTTT,TRBJ1-5,TRBV14,.,.
CASIRSALYGYTF,TGTGCCAGCATCCGCAGCGCCCTCTATGGCTACACCTTC,TRBJ1-2,TRBV6-4,.,.
CASSYSRDGGWPQHF,TGTGCCAGCAGTTACTCGCGGGACGGTGGGTGGCCCCAGCATTTT,TRBJ1-5,TRBV6-5,.,.
CASSLSGGALTDTQYF,TGCGCCAGCAGCTTAAGCGGGGGGGCGCTCACAGATACGCAGTATTTT,TRBJ2-3,TRBV5-1,.,TRBD2
CASSGGSSTDTQYF,TGTGCCAGCTCAGGGGGGTCCAGCACAGATACGCAGTATTTT,TRBJ2-3,TRBV18,.,.
CASSQSRTALMNTEAFF,TGTGCCAGCAGCCAATCCCGCACAGCCCTCATGAACACTGAAGCTTTCTTT,TRBJ1-1,TRBV3-1/TRBV3-2,.,.
CASSSTEAYEQYF,TGTGCCAGCTCATCGACAGAGGCCTACGAGCAGTACTTC,TRBJ2-7,TRBV18,.,.
CASSQDGQPQHF,TGTGCCAGCAGCCAAGATGGTCAGCCCCAGCATTTT,TRBJ1-5,TRBV14,.,.
CASGLDSAYEQYF,TGTGCTAGTGGTTTAGACAGCGCTTACGAGCAGTACTTC,TRBJ2-7,TRBV12-5,.,.
CASIEDGSAPGEQYF,TGTGCCAGCATCGAAGATGGGTCGGCCCCTGGCGAGCAGTACTTC,TRBJ2-7,TRBV2,.,.
CASSQEGAGARYQETQYF,TGTGCCAGCAGCCAAGAGGGAGCGGGGGCCCGATACCAAGAGACCCAGTACTTC,TRBJ2-5,TRBV14,.,TRBD2